These 26 T cell receptor beta chains originate from one sample sequenced in a study of spatial heterogeneity in lung cancer. Findings of the study overall: Tumor mutation count correlated with how many alpha and beta TCRs expanded intratumorally.

Via MiXCR, TCRdb re-called the 5' RACE reads, giving one row per CDR3 protein. Here the sample spans roughly 9,800 distinct CDR3 sequences, about 54% being singletons. The antigens of these receptors remain unknown. Time point specified: sample taken at primary tumor resection. Sequenced material: lung tumor tissue, taken at surgery. The receptors shown here come from a female donor with early-stage non-small cell lung cancer.

This clonotype was detected only a few times. This beta chain is off target for a library built for alpha chains, so its abundance means little. V usage is TRBV20-1 and J usage is TRBJ2-2, with 8 bases matching TRBD1. J was trimmed by 1 base and V by 6 bases; bases with no gene match: 7. Germline V gives CDR1 DFQATT, CDR2 SNEGSKA (reference sequence). This CDR3 region has 15 residues. Written as DNA, the CDR3 is TGCAGTGCGGAATCCGGGACAGGGAACACCGGGGAGCTGTTTTTT. It codes for CSAESGTGNTGELFF.

There are a few counts of this clonotype. This beta chain is a stray read from a library made for alpha chains; its abundance is not meaningful. The J gene is TRBJ2-3, the V gene TRBV20-1; D unresolved. The germline V gene has CDR1 DFQATT and CDR2 SNEGSKA (reference sequence). Trimming shortened V by 3 bases and J by 0 bases, and 7 bases separated the two germline ends. The CDR3 is 13 amino acids. The CDR3 protein is CSARLPSTDTQYF. The DNA of the CDR3 is TGCAGTGCTAGGTTGCCTAGCACAGATACGCAGTATTTT.

In the case of this clonotype: For a library built for alpha chains, this beta chain is a stray read; little rests on its size. The chain joins TRBV5-1 to TRBJ2-3, with 10 positions matching TRBD1. J lost 2 bases, V lost 3 bases, and 6 bases had no gene match. Germline loops: CDR1 SGHRS, CDR2 YFSETQ. This CDR3 has 16 residues. The CDR3 nucleotides read TGCGCCAGCAGCTGGATGGGGACAGGGGTCACAGATACGCAGTATTTT. This codes for CASSWMGTGVTDTQYF. The whole variable domain, remainder taken from reference TRBV5-1 and TRBJ2-3, is KAGVTQTPRYLIKTRGQQVTLSCSPISGHRSVSWYQQTPGQGLQFLFEYFSETQRNKGNFPGRFSGRQFSNSRSEMNVSTLELGDSALYLCASSWMGTGVTDTQYFGPGTRLTVL.

Of note for this clonotype: One end of the junction is discordant with germline, which a read error may explain. This beta chain is off target for a library built for alpha chains, so its abundance means little. This chain uses TRBV2 with TRBJ1-2, with 7 positions matching TRBD1. The germline gives CDR1 SNHLY, CDR2 FYNNEI. The CDR3 spans 13 residues. In DNA form, the CDR3 reads TGTGCCAGCAGGGGGGACAGCTTCTATGGTTACACCTTC. This codes for CASRGDSFYGYTF.

This clonotype is classed as large. Since the library was made to target alpha chains, this beta chain is a stray read and its abundance is not meaningful. This chain uses TRBV5-1 with TRBJ1-2, with TRBD1 matching 9 bases. The V gene end was trimmed by 0 bases and the J gene end by 4 bases; junction bases not matched to a gene: 4. The CDR3 totals 15 residues. Germline V gene sequence: CDR1 SGHRS, CDR2 YFSETQ. The CDR3 loop is CASSLGTGASYGYTF. Here the CDR3 DNA reads TGCGCCAGCAGCTTGGGGACAGGGGCCTCCTATGGCTACACCTTC.

Points on this clonotype: A library prepared for alpha chains yielded this beta chain as an off-target read; its size is of little meaning. The chain recombines TRBV20-1 with TRBJ1-2; D gene ambiguous. The CDR3 extends over 12 amino acids. V was clipped by 6 bases and J by 4 bases, with 12 bases between them. Per germline, CDR1 DFQATT and CDR2 SNEGSKA (reference sequence). This CDR3 is CSARHEIYGYTF. DNA of the CDR3: TGCAGTGCAAGACACGAGATCTATGGCTACACCTTC.

This clonotype has just a few counts. This beta chain is an unintended read in a library built for alpha chains; its size means little. The rearrangement uses TRBV27 and TRBJ1-2; TRBD1 might be the D (6 bases). The CDR3 contains 13 residues. V lost 3 bases and J lost 10, with 15 bases in between. CDR1 is MNHEY and CDR2 is SMNVEV in the germline V gene (reference sequence). The chain's CDR3 is CASSFIGTSNYTF. The CDR3 DNA reads as TGTGCCAGCAGTTTTATTGGGACATCGAACTACACCTTC.

For this clonotype: In a library made to pick up alpha chains, this beta chain is a stray read with a size that means little. The chain couples TRBV20-1 to TRBJ2-5; 11 bases agree with TRBD2. V was clipped by 6 bases and J by 4 bases; unmatched bases: 4. The germline V gene has CDR1 DFQATT and CDR2 SNEGSKA (reference sequence). This CDR3 comprises 13 residues. CDR3 amino acids: CSAETSGVETQYF. CDR3 nucleotide sequence: TGCAGTGCAGAGACTAGCGGGGTAGAGACCCAGTACTTC.

This clonotype was found once. With the library built for alpha chains, this beta chain is off target and its frequency is not meaningful. The chain is built from TRBV5-1 and TRBJ1-1; TRBD1 matches at 8 bases. CDR1 and CDR2 from the germline V gene are SGHRS and YFSETQ. The V and J ends lost 5 bases and 6 bases, in that order; junction bases with no gene match: 9. The length of the CDR3 is 14 residues. This CDR3 is CASSTGAGGAEAFF. CDR3 DNA sequence: TGCGCCAGCAGTACAGGGGCAGGGGGCGCTGAAGCTTTCTTT.

For this clonotype: Since it is a stray read in a library aimed at alpha chains, this beta chain has a size that is not meaningful. The chain combines TRBV20-1 with TRBJ2-5, with 7 bases identical to TRBD2. V shed 3 bases, J shed 3 bases, and the junction held 7 bases outside the gene matches. This CDR3 spans 14 amino acids. The germline V gene has CDR1 DFQATT and CDR2 SNEGSKA (reference sequence). The CDR3 coding sequence is TGCAGTGCTAGCATCCCTAGCGGAGAAGAGACCCAGTACTTC. Translation gives CSASIPSGEETQYF.

With respect to this clonotype: The library was prepared for alpha chains; this beta chain is a stray read, so its frequency means little. The CDR3 DNA reads TGTGCCAGCAGTCCCATGAGCGGGTCCTACAATGAGCAGTTCTTC. This sequence encodes CASSPMSGSYNEQFF. The chain employs TRBV7-3 and TRBJ2-1, with a possible D match to TRBD2 (6 bases). Germline V CDR1 and CDR2: SGHTA, FQGTGA. The V and J ends lost 6 bases and 1 base respectively, with 13 bases between them. There are 15 residues in the CDR3. Variable domain in full (rest from reference TRBV7-3 and TRBJ2-1): GAGVSQTPSNKVTEKGKYVELRCDPISGHTALYWYRQSLGQGPEFLIYFQGTGAADDSGLPNDRFFAVRPEGSVSTLKIQRTERGDSAVYLCASSPMSGSYNEQFFGPGTRLTVL.

For this clonotype: A library made for alpha chains picked up this beta chain off target, so its size means little. This rearrangement joins TRBV6-6 to TRBJ1-1; D is uncertain. Germline CDR1 MNHNY, CDR2 SVGAGI (reference sequence). This CDR3 contains 13 residues. Trimming took off 2 bases at V and 1 base at J, with 5 bases between the two ends. The CDR3 here is CASSYVKNTEAFF. The CDR3, as DNA: TGTGCCAGCAGTTACGTCAAGAACACTGAAGCTTTCTTT.

With regard to this clonotype: The library was prepared for alpha chains; this beta chain is a stray read, so its frequency means little. This chain joins TRBV28 and TRBJ1-5, with D perhaps TRBD1 (6 bases). CDR1 and CDR2 from the germline V gene are MDHEN and SYDVKM. Trimming left V 4 bases short and J 5 bases short, with 18 bases between. There are 16 residues in the CDR3. The CDR3 loop is CASSSTGRVEDQPQHF. The CDR3 DNA follows: TGTGCCAGCAGTTCCACAGGGAGGGTTGAGGATCAGCCCCAGCATTTT.

In the case of this clonotype: Since the library was made to target alpha chains, this beta chain is a stray read and its abundance is not meaningful. The genes are TRBV12-3 or TRBV12-4 and TRBJ2-7, with D tentatively TRBD1 (5 bases). The V gene lost 8 bases and the J gene lost 4 bases, with 12 bases spanning the gap. The CDR3 is 12 amino acids. CDR3 loop: CASREQGYEQYF. Written as DNA, the CDR3 is TGTGCCAGCCGAGAGCAGGGTTACGAGCAGTACTTC.

Remarks on this clonotype: Since the library was made to target alpha chains, this beta chain is a stray read and its abundance is not meaningful. The chain uses TRBV29-1 and TRBJ1-1, with TRBD1 identical over 8 bases. V gave up 3 bases and J gave up 1 base; unmatched junction bases: 4. Germline loops: CDR1 SQVTM, CDR2 ANQGSEA. The length of the CDR3 is 14 residues. CDR3: CSVDPGQGNTEAFF. CDR3 in DNA: TGCAGCGTTGATCCTGGACAGGGGAACACTGAAGCTTTCTTT.

Note on this clonotype: This beta chain was picked up by a library intended for alpha chains and is off target, so its count carries little meaning. The rearrangement uses TRBV20-1 and TRBJ2-3; TRBD1 might be the D (5 bases). Germline CDR1 reads DFQATT; CDR2 reads SNEGSKA (reference sequence). Trimming removed 3 bases from V and 5 bases from J, with 12 bases in between. The CDR3 loop spans 13 amino acids. CDR3 coding DNA: TGCAGTGCTAGTGAAGGGGCTGGAGATACGCAGTATTTT. Protein sequence: CSASEGAGDTQYF.

Points on this clonotype: This beta chain appears as a stray read in a library generated for alpha chains; its size is not informative. The chain couples TRBV11-2 to TRBJ2-3, with 7 nucleotides matching TRBD2. The CDR3 length is 15 residues. Germline loops: CDR1 SGHAT, CDR2 FQNNGV. V trimming: 5 bases; J trimming: 2 bases; junction bases outside the gene matches: 7. DNA of the CDR3: TGTGCCAGCAGCCCCCGGGGGGTCACCACAGATACGCAGTATTTT. This sequence encodes CASSPRGVTTDTQYF.

This clonotype turned up a few times. The library was prepared for alpha chains; this beta chain is a stray read, so its frequency means little. The rearrangement joins TRBV12-3 or TRBV12-4 to TRBJ2-5, with 8 bases fitting TRBD2. Losses at the gene ends were 3 bases for V and 5 bases for J; bases not matched to a gene: 8. CDR3 size: 15 residues. The CDR3 sequence is CASSLAGGGRETQYF. The CDR3, as DNA: TGTGCCAGCAGTTTGGCGGGGGGCGGACGGGAGACCCAGTACTTC.

Points on this clonotype: The library was prepared for alpha chains; this beta chain is a stray read, so its frequency means little. The chain couples TRBV4-1 to TRBJ2-1; 7 bases agree with TRBD2. The length of the CDR3 is 15 residues. The V gene's germline CDR1 is MGHRA and CDR2 YSYEKL. V lost 1 base to trimming and J lost 5 bases; unmatched junction nucleotides: 5. The CDR3 sequence is CASSQVGLPHNEQFF. The CDR3 DNA is TGCGCCAGCAGCCAAGTGGGACTACCCCACAATGAGCAGTTCTTC.

This clonotype appeared a few times. Found in a library prepared for alpha chains, this beta chain is an off-target read, and its abundance has little meaning. The CDR3 is CASSLGYNEQFF. The CDR3, as DNA: TGTGCCAGCAGCTTAGGTTATAATGAGCAGTTCTTC. This chain connects TRBV7-2 to TRBJ2-1, with D unresolved. V lost 1 base, J lost 7 bases, and 5 bases lay in between. The CDR3 covers 12 residues. Germline loops: CDR1 SGHTA, CDR2 FQGNSA.

On this clonotype itself: A library prepared for alpha chains yielded this beta chain as an off-target read; its size is of little meaning. The chain combines TRBV4-1 with TRBJ1-6, with no clear D. The ends were cut back, 0 bases at V and 0 bases at J, with 9 bases in the middle. This CDR3 comprises 17 residues. CDR1 is MGHRA and CDR2 is YSYEKL in the germline V gene. The CDR3 DNA follows: TGCGCCAGCAGCCAAGAGAGCACCAGCTCCTATAATTCACCCCTCCACTTT. This translates into CASSQESTSSYNSPLHF.

Regarding this clonotype: The library was designed around alpha chains, so this beta chain is a stray read whose abundance carries little weight. The rearrangement uses TRBV5-5 and TRBJ1-2; TRBD1 is a possible D gene (6 bases). Germline CDR1 and CDR2: SGHKS and YYEKEE (reference sequence). The CDR3 runs to 13 residues. Trimming pared 0 bases from V and 4 bases from J, leaving 7 bases between. CDR3 sequence (DNA): TGTGCCAGCAGCTTGGTGGACAGCTATGGCTACACCTTC. Protein product: CASSLVDSYGYTF. Full variable domain (remainder filled in from reference TRBV5-5 and TRBJ1-2): DAGVTQSPTHLIKTRGQQVTLRCSPISGHKSVSWYQQVLGQGPQFIFQYYEKEERGRGNFPDRFSARQFPNYSSELNVNALLLGDSALYLCASSLVDSYGYTFGSGTRLTVV.

This clonotype turned up a few times. Because the library targeted alpha chains, this beta chain is an off-target read whose size means little. This chain connects TRBV7-2 to TRBJ2-7; 10 bases line up with TRBD1. The CDR3 runs to 15 residues. Trimming removed 3 bases from V and 4 bases from J; junction bases left unmatched: 6. CDR1 SGHTA and CDR2 FQGNSA come from the germline V gene. The CDR3 protein is CASSFPGQGTYEQYF. The CDR3 DNA reads TGTGCCAGCAGCTTCCCGGGACAGGGGACATACGAGCAGTACTTC.

This clonotype came up a few times. This beta chain is an unintended read in a library built for alpha chains; its size means little. This chain connects TRBV7-6 to TRBJ2-3, with a possible D match to TRBD2 (7 bases). The CDR3 is 17 residues long. The germline CDR1 and CDR2 sequences are SGHVS and FNYEAQ. V gave up 1 base and J gave up 3 bases, with 17 bases separating them. DNA of the CDR3: TGTGCCAGCAGCTTAGGTGGTCAGGGGAGGGTTACAGATACGCAGTATTTT. Translated: CASSLGGQGRVTDTQYF. The entire variable domain, with the rest obtained from reference TRBV7-6 and TRBJ2-3, is as follows: GAGVSQSPRYKVTKRGQDVALRCDPISGHVSLYWYRQALGQGPEFLTYFNYEAQQDKSGLPNDRFSAERPEGSISTLTIQRTEQRDSAMYRCASSLGGQGRVTDTQYFGPGTRLTVL.

Notes on this clonotype: In a library made to pick up alpha chains, this beta chain is a stray read with a size that means little. The chain links TRBV5-8 to TRBJ1-2; possible D gene TRBD1, 5 bases. Germline assignment: CDR1 SGHTS and CDR2 YDEGEE. V was pared by 5 bases and J by 7 bases, with 21 bases between. This CDR3 comprises 15 residues. Written as DNA, the CDR3 is TGTGCCAGCAGTCCCTACGGCAGGGTTATCTCTGGCTACACCTTC. This sequence encodes CASSPYGRVISGYTF.

In the case of this clonotype: This beta chain lies outside the target of a library built for alpha chains; its clone size means little. The chain couples TRBV27 to TRBJ1-5; TRBD1 matches 11 bases. The CDR3 loop spans 15 amino acids. V lost 6 bases to trimming and J lost 7 bases; unmatched junction nucleotides: 8. Germline CDR1 MNHEY, CDR2 SMNVEV (reference sequence). The CDR3 spells CASSRGQGVLQPQHF. The CDR3 DNA sequence: TGTGCCAGCAGCCGGGGACAGGGGGTGTTGCAGCCCCAGCATTTT.